This entry concerns a single T cell receptor (beta chain). Antigen: not known. Both 60 Vbeta primers and 13 Jbeta primers went into the PCR. Some clones are missing from TCRdb's copy, which holds only in-frame ones; the method was immunoSEQ multiplex PCR. The sample yields about 170,000 clones, approximately 70% seen once. Trimming took 7 bases from V and 5 from J, leaving 18 bases between them. The CDR3 extends over 14 amino acids. Looked up from germline, CDR1 is LNHDA and CDR2 is SQIVND (reference sequence). This entry belongs to a study of cytomegalovirus exposure and HLA in healthy donors. Study outcomes and limitations: V- and J-gene trimming in TCR beta was tied to a missense DCLRE1C variant by an analysis performed later.

Material: PBMCs. The clonotype comes from a human donor in good health. The V and J genes are TRBV19 and TRBJ2-7; D is perhaps TRBD1 (6 bases). CDR3 sequence (DNA): TGTGCCAGTAATGCCGGGACACCTGCTCACGAGCAGTACTTC. Residues: CASNAGTPAHEQYF.